This section outlines one TCR beta chain sequence together with its context. The source of the sample is a study of blood T cell repertoires in COVID-19. Looking at the study overall: Collection of acute and convalescent COVID-19 samples took place in the United States, Italy and Spain. PBMCs, B-cell-depleted T cells, or T cells provided the cDNA or gDNA that made up the material.

Sequenced by immunoSEQ multiplex PCR; TCRdb stores in-frame clones only, minus some. The repertoire has fewer than 700,000 clones, 85% to 90% of them found once; the top ten carry about 8%. The V and J ends lost 3 bases and 4 bases respectively, with 9 bases between them. The CDR3 length is 12 residues. The V gene's germline CDR1 is GTSNPN and CDR2 SVGIG (reference sequence). The chain employs TRBV30 and TRBJ1-1; no definite D call. This TCR came from a woman between 50 and 59 years old with COVID-19, enrolled during active disease. Specimen: peripheral blood. CDR3 protein: CAWSPYSTEAFF. The CDR3 nucleotides are TGTGCCTGGAGCCCTTACAGCACTGAAGCTTTCTTT.